This T cell receptor beta chain was captured by sequencing in a study of OX40 agonist ivuxolimab in advanced cancers. Findings and caveats of the study: Some nonresponders likewise displayed low normalized T-cell clonal expansion. Researchers did not establish what antigens the expanded peripheral T cells target.

As regards this clone: Its cognate antigen is unknown.

V shed 2 bases and J shed 4 bases, with 6 bases lying between them. Looked up from germline, CDR1 is SEHNR and CDR2 is FQNEAQ (reference sequence). This CDR3 is built from 12 residues. Libraries were prepared by immunoSEQ multiplex PCR; TCRdb keeps only in-frame clonotypes and omits some of them. The table lists about 18,000 clones, approximately 83% of them singletons. The TCR comes from an adult with an advanced solid tumor such as melanoma, head and neck, liver or kidney cancer. This sequence joins TRBV7-9 and TRBJ2-7; D is perhaps TRBD1 (5 bases). The input for sequencing was CD4+ or CD8+ T cells sorted from blood, taken in a trial of the OX40 agonist ivuxolimab. The CDR3 loop reads CASSLTGYEQYF. The CDR3 region has the DNA TGTGCCAGCAGCTTAACAGGATACGAGCAGTACTTC. Variable domain in full (rest from reference TRBV7-9 and TRBJ2-7): DTGVSQNPRHKITKRGQNVTFRCDPISEHNRLYWYRQTLGQGPEFLTYFQNEAQLEKSRLLSDRFSAERPKGSFSTLEIQRTEQGDSAMYLCASSLTGYEQYFGPGTRLTVT.